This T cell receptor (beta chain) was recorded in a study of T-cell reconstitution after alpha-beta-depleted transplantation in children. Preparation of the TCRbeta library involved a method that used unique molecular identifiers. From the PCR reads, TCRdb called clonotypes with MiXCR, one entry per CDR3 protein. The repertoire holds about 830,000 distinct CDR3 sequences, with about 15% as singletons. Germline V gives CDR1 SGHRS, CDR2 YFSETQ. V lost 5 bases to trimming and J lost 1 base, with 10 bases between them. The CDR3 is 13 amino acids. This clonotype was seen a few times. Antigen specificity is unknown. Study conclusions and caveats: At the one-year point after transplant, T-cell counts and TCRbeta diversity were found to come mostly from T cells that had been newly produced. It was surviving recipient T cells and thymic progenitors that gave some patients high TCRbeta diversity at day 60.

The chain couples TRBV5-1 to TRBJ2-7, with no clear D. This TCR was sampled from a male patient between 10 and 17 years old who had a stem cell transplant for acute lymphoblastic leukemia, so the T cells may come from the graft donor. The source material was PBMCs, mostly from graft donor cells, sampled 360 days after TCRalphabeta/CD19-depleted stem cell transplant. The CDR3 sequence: CASSRETSYEQYF. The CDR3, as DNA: TGCGCCAGCAGTAGAGAGACTTCCTACGAGCAGTACTTC.